The clone carrying this T cell receptor (beta chain) was seen many times. The antigen is not known. The CDR3 totals 16 residues. V lost 5 bases, J lost 4 bases, and 10 bases stayed unmatched. The data belong to a study of early T cells in non-severe SARS-CoV-2 infection. At the level of the study: Sequencing was performed on bulk RNA from unsorted whole blood, leaving chains unpaired. Study findings and constraints: Anti-spike CD8 responses were favored in VDJdb matching, and private and CD4 specificities were missed.

Tagging with unique molecular identifiers was applied to individual cDNA molecules. TCRdb re-derived calls from the 5' RACE reads in MiXCR, one entry per CDR3 protein. The table includes some 82,000 distinct CDR3 sequences, roughly 6% detected once. The TCR comes from an adult who was a healthcare worker with PCR-confirmed SARS-CoV-2 infection or an uninfected control (not recorded which). The sequencing input was whole blood. The chain recombines TRBV12-3 or TRBV12-4 with TRBJ2-1; 8 bases are shared with TRBD2. CDR3 sequence (DNA): TGTGCCAGCAGTCCCCTGGGCAGCGGGGGATACAATGAGCAGTTCTTC. Its protein product is CASSPLGSGGYNEQFF.